These T cell receptor beta chains were read from a single sample in a study of spatial heterogeneity in lung cancer. TCRdb redid the calling of the 5' RACE reads with MiXCR, one entry per CDR3 protein. The table includes under 100,000 distinct CDR3 sequences, roughly 8.7% detected once. This material consisted of PBMCs, taken at surgery. These receptor sequences come from a male donor with early-stage non-small cell lung cancer. Each CDR3 is given with its conserved first and last residue. D genes are given only for firm matches. Where a row states a size, it is once, few, many or the class of an expanded clone; other rows omit it.

d_call	j_call	clone_size	v_call	cdr3_aa	cdr3_nt
-	TRBJ2-2	many	TRBV5-1	CASSLGTYTGELFF	TGCGCCAGCAGCCTAGGGACCTACACCGGGGAGCTGTTTTTT
-	TRBJ2-1	few	TRBV5-4	CASSFLGANEQFF	TGTGCCAGCAGCTTTTTGGGGGCGAATGAGCAGTTCTTC
-	TRBJ2-5	many	TRBV5-1	CASSRGLAETQYF	TGCGCCAGCAGCAGAGGACTTGCAGAGACCCAGTACTTC
-	TRBJ1-4	few	TRBV20-1	CSAKSGGANEKLFF	TGCAGTGCCAAATCCGGGGGGGCTAATGAAAAACTGTTTTTT
TRBD2	TRBJ2-4	many	TRBV10-2	CASSDTSGRKNIQYF	TGCGCCAGCAGTGATACTAGCGGGAGGAAAAACATTCAGTACTTC
-	TRBJ2-1	few	TRBV6-2/TRBV6-3	CASRAADSSYNEQFF	TGTGCCAGCAGGGCTGCCGATAGCTCCTACAATGAGCAGTTCTTC
-	TRBJ1-1	-	TRBV29-1	CSCRSDTEAFF	TGCAGTTGTCGGTCTGACACTGAAGCTTTCTTT
TRBD1	TRBJ1-3	many	TRBV30	CAWSQTGGPSGNTIYF	TGTGCCTGGAGTCAAACAGGGGGCCCCTCTGGAAACACCATATATTTT
-	TRBJ2-2	few	TRBV2	CASSASPSYGELFF	TGTGCCAGCAGTGCCTCCCCTAGTTACGGGGAGCTGTTTTTT
-	TRBJ2-1	few	TRBV7-9	CASIPLGVIQGNEQFF	TGTGCCAGCATTCCCTTGGGCGTTATACAGGGCAATGAGCAGTTCTTC
-	TRBJ2-1	few	TRBV29-1	CSVIGTGQSYNEQFF	TGCAGCGTGATTGGGACGGGCCAATCCTACAATGAGCAGTTCTTC
TRBD1	TRBJ1-6	few	TRBV7-6	CASSSGQTYNSPLHF	TGTGCCAGCAGCTCGGGACAGACCTATAATTCACCCCTCCACTTT
TRBD2	TRBJ2-3	-	TRBV29-1	CSVRRLAGGVTDTQYF	TGCAGCGTCCGAAGACTAGCGGGAGGGGTCACAGATACGCAGTATTTT
-	TRBJ2-4	-	TRBV7-2	CASSLVGAAKNIQYF	TGTGCCAGCAGCTTAGTGGGAGCGGCCAAAAACATTCAGTACTTC
-	TRBJ2-2	-	TRBV6-5	CASSTRQRNTGELFF	TGTGCCAGCAGTACCCGCCAGAGGAACACCGGGGAGCTGTTTTTT
-	TRBJ1-1	-	TRBV27	CASSLGPAYSTEAFF	TGTGCCAGCAGTTTAGGTCCAGCCTACTCCACTGAAGCTTTCTTT
-	TRBJ1-2	-	TRBV28	CASSFSGNGYTF	TGTGCCAGCAGTTTCTCTGGGAATGGCTACACCTTC
TRBD2	TRBJ2-3	-	TRBV20-1	CSARLAGGYDTQYF	TGCAGTGCCAGGCTAGCGGGGGGGTACGATACGCAGTATTTT
-	TRBJ2-7	many	TRBV2	CASGFSYEQYF	TGTGCCAGCGGCTTCTCCTACGAGCAGTACTTC
TRBD2	TRBJ2-7	few	TRBV18	CASTETGLAGASGQQYF	TGTGCCAGCACTGAAACGGGACTAGCGGGGGCCTCCGGGCAGCAGTACTTC
TRBD1	TRBJ1-1	many	TRBV20-1	CSATWTGPAFF	TGCAGTGCTACCTGGACAGGGCCAGCTTTCTTT
-	TRBJ1-1	many	TRBV19	CASSLDRKTEAFF	TGTGCCAGTAGTTTAGACAGGAAGACTGAAGCTTTCTTT
TRBD1	TRBJ1-1	-	TRBV14	CASSKWTGTEAFF	TGTGCCAGCAGCAAATGGACAGGAACTGAAGCTTTCTTT
-	TRBJ2-7	few	TRBV5-5	CASSLAEQQNEQYF	TGTGCCAGCAGCTTGGCCGAGCAACAGAACGAGCAGTACTTC
-	TRBJ2-7	many	TRBV4-2	CASSQDAGARYEQYF	TGTGCCAGCAGCCAAGACGCGGGGGCGCGCTACGAGCAGTACTTC
-	TRBJ1-1	many	TRBV11-1	CASSLSTGLNTEAFF	TGTGCCAGCAGCTTATCTACAGGATTGAACACTGAAGCTTTCTTT
TRBD1	TRBJ1-1	many	TRBV5-1	CASSPDRMNTEAFF	TGCGCCAGCAGCCCGGACAGGATGAACACTGAAGCTTTCTTT
TRBD2	TRBJ2-4	-	TRBV27	CASSPWDYLAKNIQYF	TGTGCCAGCAGTCCATGGGACTACCTAGCCAAAAACATTCAGTACTTC
-	TRBJ2-7	many	TRBV6-1	CASSEGAGVTYEQYF	TGTGCCAGCAGTGAAGGGGCAGGGGTGACGTACGAGCAGTACTTC
-	TRBJ1-2	few	TRBV21-1	CASSKIYSEANYGYTF	TGTGCCAGCAGCAAGATCTACTCGGAAGCTAACTATGGCTACACCTTC
-	TRBJ1-1	few	TRBV6-2/TRBV6-3	CASSYSGGTEAFF	TGTGCCAGCAGTTACTCAGGGGGAACTGAAGCTTTCTTT
TRBD1	TRBJ1-2	few	TRBV7-2	CASSSGQETFF	TGTGCCAGCAGCTCTGGACAGGAGACATTCTTC
-	TRBJ2-1	many	TRBV10-3	CAISESHEQFF	TGTGCCATCAGTGAGTCCCATGAGCAGTTCTTC
TRBD2	TRBJ2-1	-	TRBV3-1	CASSQGRGGLYNEQFF	TGTGCCAGCAGCCAAGGTCGGGGGGGCCTGTACAATGAGCAGTTCTTC
TRBD1	TRBJ1-2	-	TRBV7-3	CASSLRQGHGYTF	TGTGCCAGCAGCTTACGACAGGGGCATGGCTACACCTTC
TRBD1	TRBJ1-5	-	TRBV6-5	CASRGTANQPQHF	TGTGCCAGCAGGGGGACAGCTAATCAGCCCCAGCATTTT
-	TRBJ2-3	-	TRBV4-2	CASSQERDTQYF	TGTGCCAGCAGCCAAGAAAGAGATACGCAGTATTTT
-	TRBJ2-2	-	TRBV7-8	CASTFWRGRDTGELFF	TGTGCCAGCACTTTTTGGCGGGGACGGGACACCGGGGAGCTGTTTTTT
-	TRBJ1-5	few	TRBV19	CASSIGRRLNQPQHF	TGTGCCAGTAGTATAGGGAGAAGGTTAAACCAGCCCCAGCATTTT
-	TRBJ1-2	-	TRBV28	CASGGDIYGYTF	TGTGCCAGCGGCGGCGACATCTATGGCTACACCTTC
-	TRBJ2-3	few	TRBV29-1	CSVLGTFTFPTDTQYF	TGCAGCGTTCTGGGGACCTTCACCTTCCCCACAGATACGCAGTATTTT
TRBD1	TRBJ1-1	few	TRBV5-1	CASSLEGQGARPEAFF	TGCGCCAGCAGCTTGGAGGGCCAGGGGGCGAGACCTGAAGCTTTCTTT